Only a few counts were recorded for the clone carrying this T cell receptor (beta chain). The CDR3 is 13 amino acids. Per germline, CDR1 LNHDA and CDR2 SQIVND (reference sequence). Trimming removed 5 bases from V and 3 bases from J, with 10 bases in between. The entry originates in a study of OX40 agonist ivuxolimab in advanced cancers. Clones were sequenced by immunoSEQ multiplex PCR, and TCRdb holds only the in-frame ones, with some missing. This table holds 20,000 or so clones, just under 75% found once. The chain combines TRBV19 with TRBJ1-1; the D is unclear. This receptor was obtained from an adult with an advanced solid tumor such as melanoma, head and neck, liver or kidney cancer. The sequencing used CD4+ or CD8+ T cells sorted from blood, collected in a trial of the OX40 agonist ivuxolimab. This CDR3 reads CASSVSWDTEAFF. As DNA, the CDR3 is TGTGCCAGTAGTGTTAGCTGGGACACTGAAGCTTTCTTT.